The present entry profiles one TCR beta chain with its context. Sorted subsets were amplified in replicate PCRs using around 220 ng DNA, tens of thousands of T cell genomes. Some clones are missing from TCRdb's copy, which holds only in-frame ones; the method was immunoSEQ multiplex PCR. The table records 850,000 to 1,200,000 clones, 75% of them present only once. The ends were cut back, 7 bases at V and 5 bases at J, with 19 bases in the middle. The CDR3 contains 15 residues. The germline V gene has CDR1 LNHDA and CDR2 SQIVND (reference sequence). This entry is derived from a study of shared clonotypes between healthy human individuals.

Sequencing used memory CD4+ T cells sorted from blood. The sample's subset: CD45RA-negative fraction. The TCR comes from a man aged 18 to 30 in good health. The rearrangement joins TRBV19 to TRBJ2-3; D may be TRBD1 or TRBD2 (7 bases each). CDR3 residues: CASKRGRGPGDTQYF. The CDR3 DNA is TGTGCCAGTAAGAGGGGGAGGGGGCCGGGAGATACGCAGTATTTT.